The next 30 T cell receptor beta chains were all read from a single sample in a study of shared clonotypes between healthy human individuals. Terminally differentiated effector memory CD45RA+ cells were excluded by CCR7 positive selection of CD45RO-negative cells. Assay used: immunoSEQ multiplex PCR; TCRdb lists only in-frame clones, some missing. The table shows around 2,000,000 clones, with about 95% occurring only once. The material sequenced was naive CD8+ T cells sorted from blood. The origin of the receptors is a man aged 18 to 29 in good health.

The chain has TRBV6-5 and TRBJ2-5; 7 nucleotides agree with TRBD1. The J segment lost 3 bases and the V segment lost 6 bases, leaving 10 bases of the junction unmatched. The CDR3 totals 15 residues. The germline V gene has CDR1 MNHEY and CDR2 SVGAGI. In DNA form, the CDR3 reads TGTGCCAGCAGCCCCAATCCGGGACAGAAAGAGACCCAGTACTTC. This sequence encodes CASSPNPGQKETQYF.

The chain couples TRBV29-1 to TRBJ1-2; possibly TRBD1 for D (6 bases). The CDR3 has 13 amino acids. Germline lookup yields CDR1 SQVTM and CDR2 ANQGSEA. V lost 5 bases, J lost 0 bases, and 10 bases lay in between. CDR3 amino acids: CSVWGAPNYGYTF. The CDR3 DNA follows: TGCAGCGTTTGGGGGGCGCCTAACTATGGCTACACCTTC.

The genes are TRBV7-2 and TRBJ1-6; no firm D call. Trimming pared 5 bases from V and 4 bases from J, leaving 15 bases between. This CDR3 has 16 residues. Germline CDR1 is SGHTA and CDR2 is FQGNSA. The CDR3 coding sequence is TGTGCCAGCAGCACCCTGATAGGGCCGTATAATTCACCCCTCCACTTT. This codes for CASSTLIGPYNSPLHF.

This chain joins TRBV6-1 and TRBJ1-5, with D maybe TRBD1 (5 bases). Germline assignment: CDR1 MNHNS and CDR2 SASEGT. The CDR3 sequence is 14 residues long. Deletions cut 8 bases from V and 0 bases from J, with 11 bases between. CDR3 coding DNA: TGTGCCAGCGTCGACAGCTATAGCAATCAGCCCCAGCATTTT. Amino acid sequence: CASVDSYSNQPQHF.

On this clone itself: Different DNA sequences within this sample yield the same CDR3. The chain uses TRBV15 and TRBJ2-7; D is undetermined. CDR1 and CDR2 (germline): LNHNV, YYDKDF (reference sequence). The CDR3 extends over 14 amino acids. V gave up 0 bases and J gave up 0 bases, with 6 bases separating them. The chain's CDR3 is CATSRDLSSYEQYF. The CDR3 nucleotides read TGTGCCACCAGCAGAGATCTAAGCTCCTACGAGCAGTACTTC.

The J gene is TRBJ2-2, the V gene TRBV6-6; 13 bases are shared with TRBD2. V was clipped by 5 bases and J by 5 bases; unmatched bases: 5. The germline gives CDR1 MNHNY, CDR2 SVGAGI (reference sequence). The CDR3 has 16 amino acids. CDR3 in DNA: TGTGCCAGCAGTCGACTAGCGGGAGGTGGGACCGGGGAGCTGTTTTTT. Translating it yields CASSRLAGGGTGELFF.

V usage is TRBV7-9 and J usage is TRBJ2-3; 7 positions agree with TRBD1. Trimming removed 3 bases from V and 4 bases from J; junction bases left unmatched: 13. The CDR3 loop spans 17 amino acids. Germline V CDR1 and CDR2: SEHNR, FQNEAQ (reference sequence). The CDR3 is CASSFGLMAGGPDTQYF. CDR3 sequence (DNA): TGTGCCAGCAGCTTCGGTCTCATGGCAGGGGGTCCAGATACGCAGTATTTT.

The gene calls are TRBV12-5 and TRBJ1-1; D gene ambiguous. Trimming took 6 bases from V and 8 from J, leaving 16 bases between them. This CDR3 has 13 amino acids. Per germline, CDR1 LGHNT and CDR2 FRNRAP. CDR3 protein: CASGDAAEREAFF. CDR3 nucleotide sequence: TGTGCTAGTGGCGATGCGGCGGAGAGGGAAGCTTTCTTT.

This chain connects TRBV4-1 to TRBJ1-2; weak D call: TRBD1 (6 bases). The CDR3 consists of 15 residues. Germline V gives CDR1 MGHRA, CDR2 YSYEKL. The germline V and J ends were trimmed by 4 bases and 7 bases, with 19 bases remaining between them. CDR3 in amino acids: CASSLLGGIPLGYTF. The DNA for the CDR3 is TGCGCCAGCAGCCTCCTAGGGGGGATCCCACTTGGCTACACCTTC.

The chain is built from TRBV28 and TRBJ2-2; no clear D gene. There are 13 residues in the CDR3. Trimming took off 4 bases at V and 6 bases at J, with 9 bases between the two ends. Germline V gene sequence: CDR1 MDHEN, CDR2 SYDVKM. The chain's CDR3 is CASSSSFPGELFF. CDR3 bases: TGTGCCAGCAGTTCGTCCTTCCCCGGGGAGCTGTTTTTT.

V is TRBV4-2 and J is TRBJ1-6, with D maybe TRBD1 (6 bases). The CDR3 loop spans 15 amino acids. CDR1 is LGHNA, CDR2 YNFKEQ, per germline. Deletions cut 2 bases from V and 9 bases from J, with 14 bases between. CDR3 nucleotide sequence: TGTGCCAGCAGCCAACGTCGAGGGGGGACTTCACCCCTCCACTTT. Protein sequence: CASSQRRGGTSPLHF.

V and J are TRBV7-9 and TRBJ2-1; no definite D call. Germline values: CDR1 SEHNR, CDR2 FQNEAQ (reference sequence). The CDR3 sequence is 14 residues long. Trimming removed 4 bases at V and 0 bases at J, with 7 bases between. CDR3 sequence reads: CASSSPHSYNEQFF. The CDR3 DNA follows: TGTGCCAGCAGCTCTCCCCACTCCTACAATGAGCAGTTCTTC.

This clone appeared once. This chain connects TRBV6-1 to TRBJ1-5, with 12 positions matching TRBD1. V dropped 2 bases and J dropped 6; count of bases not matched to a gene: 5. This CDR3 has 16 residues. Germline CDR1 reads MNHNS; CDR2 reads SASEGT. CDR3 residues: CASSERGTGGLQPQHF. Written as DNA, the CDR3 is TGTGCCAGCAGTGAACGGGGGACAGGGGGCCTTCAGCCCCAGCATTTT.

The rearrangement links TRBV7-9 to TRBJ2-5; D might be TRBD2 (6 bases). V was cut by 4 bases and J by 2 bases, with 14 bases left in between. CDR3 length: 15 residues. Germline V CDR1 and CDR2: SEHNR, FQNEAQ (reference sequence). The CDR3 sequence is CASSSTRDLQETQYF. CDR3 DNA sequence: TGTGCCAGCAGCTCAACCCGGGACTTACAAGAGACCCAGTACTTC.

V gene TRBV15 combines with J gene TRBJ2-7; 8 bases align to TRBD2. The CDR3 has 15 amino acids. V lost 3 bases and J lost 5; bases outside the gene matches: 9. Germline CDR1 and CDR2: LNHNV and YYDKDF (reference sequence). The CDR3 coding sequence is TGTGCCACCAGCAGCCTCGAAGCGGGAGTTGACGAGCAGTACTTC. The encoded protein is CATSSLEAGVDEQYF. Combining the CDR3 with reference TRBV15 and TRBJ2-7 gives the whole variable domain DAMVIQNPRYQVTQFGKPVTLSCSQTLNHNVMYWYQQKSSQAPKLLFHYYDKDFNNEADTPDNFQSRRPNTSFCFLDIRSPGLGDTAMYLCATSSLEAGVDEQYFGPGTRLTVT.

In DNA form, the CDR3 reads TGTGCCAGCAGCCTGAGGACTAGCGGGATAGTAAACGAGCAGTACTTC. It codes for CASSLRTSGIVNEQYF. The J gene is TRBJ2-7, the V gene TRBV7-2; 12 bases fit TRBD2. Germline V gives CDR1 SGHTA, CDR2 FQGNSA. The length of the CDR3 is 16 residues. The ends lost 5 bases at V and 5 bases at J; junction bases unmatched: 10.

In regard to this clone: The same CDR3 can be traced to other DNA sequences in this sample. The chain uses TRBV5-4 and TRBJ2-7; the match to TRBD2 covers 7 bases. Trimming cost V 3 bases and J 0 bases; bases outside gene matches: 3. The CDR3 loop spans 14 amino acids. Germline-derived CDR1 and CDR2 are SGHNT and YYREEE (reference sequence). The chain's CDR3 is CASSWGGSSYEQYF. In nucleotides, the CDR3 is TGTGCCAGCAGCTGGGGCGGGAGCTCCTACGAGCAGTACTTC. Supplemented by reference TRBV5-4 and TRBJ2-7, the full variable domain reads ETGVTQSPTHLIKTRGQQVTLRCSSQSGHNTVSWYQQALGQGPQFIFQYYREEENGRGNFPPRFSGLQFPNYSSELNVNALELDDSALYLCASSWGGSSYEQYFGPGTRLTVT.

This clone was recorded only once. The rearrangement links TRBV6-5 to TRBJ1-4, with TRBD1 as a possible D gene (5 bases). Germline V gene lookup returns CDR1 MNHEY and CDR2 SVGAGI. Trimming shortened V by 2 bases and J by 8 bases, and 9 bases separated the two germline ends. CDR3 length equals 13 residues. This CDR3 reads CASSYRDGEKLFF. The CDR3 bases are TGTGCCAGCAGTTACCGGGACGGCGAAAAACTGTTTTTT.

This rearrangement joins TRBV5-1 to TRBJ1-1; TRBD1 matches at 8 bases. Trimming took 4 bases from V and 3 from J; bases not matched to a gene: 11. The CDR3 consists of 16 residues. In germline, CDR1 is SGHRS, CDR2 YFSETQ. CDR3 sequence reads: CASSGGEWTGHTEAFF. The DNA of the CDR3 is TGCGCCAGCAGCGGAGGAGAGTGGACAGGGCACACTGAAGCTTTCTTT.

In regard to this clone: The sample holds other DNA sequences that translate to the same CDR3. V usage is TRBV4-3 and J usage is TRBJ2-7, with 8 bases aligning to TRBD2. Per germline, CDR1 LGHNA and CDR2 YSLEER. The ends lost 1 base at V and 4 bases at J; junction bases unmatched: 6. This CDR3 is built from 15 residues. The CDR3 DNA is TGCGCCAGCAGCCAAGTAGGTGCGGGAGGATACGAGCAGTACTTC. Residues: CASSQVGAGGYEQYF.

The chain has TRBV11-1 and TRBJ2-3, with 16 bases fitting TRBD2. The junction had 3 bases not matched to a gene; V was cut back by 5 bases and J by 1 base. Germline-derived CDR1 and CDR2 are SGHAT and FQDESV (reference sequence). CDR3 length: 17 amino acids. Written as DNA, the CDR3 is TGTGCCAGCAGCCTAGGGACTAGCGGGGGGGGCACAGATACGCAGTATTTT. This encodes CASSLGTSGGGTDTQYF.

J is TRBJ2-7 and V is TRBV4-3; 11 nucleotides align to TRBD2. The V gene end was trimmed by 4 bases and the J gene end by 3 bases; junction bases not matched to a gene: 14. Germline V CDR1 and CDR2: LGHNA, YSLEER. The CDR3 covers 18 residues. This chain's CDR3 is CASSPADPLAGGVYEQYF. As DNA, the CDR3 is TGCGCCAGCAGCCCTGCCGACCCCCTAGCGGGAGGTGTCTACGAGCAGTACTTC.

The genes are TRBV5-6 and TRBJ1-4, with 9 bases fitting TRBD1. Germline CDR1 and CDR2: SGHDT and YYEEEE. Trimming cost V 3 bases and J 6 bases; bases outside gene matches: 3. There are 14 residues in the CDR3. The CDR3 here is CASSSGTGYEKLFF. In nucleotides, the CDR3 is TGTGCCAGCAGCTCCGGGACAGGGTATGAAAAACTGTTTTTT.

This sequence joins TRBV10-3 and TRBJ2-7, with D perhaps matching TRBD1 (5 bases). V dropped 8 bases and J dropped 3 bases, with 17 bases sitting between them. This CDR3 spans 14 amino acids. Germline V gene sequence: CDR1 ENHRY, CDR2 SYGVKD. For the CDR3, the DNA is TGTGCCATCTCGTCCGACAGCGCGATCTACGAGCAGTACTTC. It yields the protein CAISSDSAIYEQYF.

The J gene is TRBJ2-7, the V gene TRBV5-6; 10 nucleotides agree with TRBD2. The ends lost 3 bases at V and 3 bases at J; junction bases unmatched: 6. This CDR3 is built from 15 residues. The germline CDR1 and CDR2 sequences are SGHDT and YYEEEE. Written as DNA, the CDR3 is TGTGCCAGCAGCTCACCCCGGACTAGCGGCTACGAGCAGTACTTC. Residues: CASSSPRTSGYEQYF.

The V call is TRBV4-1, the J call TRBJ2-7; D possibly corresponds to TRBD1 (6 bases). Germline V gives CDR1 MGHRA, CDR2 YSYEKL. Between the trimmed V and J ends, which lost 7 bases and 4 bases, there was a span of 14 bases. This CDR3 contains 13 residues. The CDR3 reads CASNPTTGYEQYF. The CDR3 DNA sequence: TGCGCCAGCAACCCAACGACAGGTTACGAGCAGTACTTC.

The CDR3 loop reads CASSQGPNTGSPLHF. The DNA of the CDR3 is TGCGCCAGCAGCCAGGGACCCAATACAGGTTCACCCCTCCACTTT. J is TRBJ1-6 and V is TRBV4-1, with a possible D match to TRBD1 (5 bases). With 3 bases removed from V and 9 bases from J, the gap between germline ends came to 15 bases. The CDR3 is 15 amino acids. Germline-derived CDR1 and CDR2 are MGHRA and YSYEKL.

The chain employs TRBV27 and TRBJ2-3; 7 nucleotides agree with TRBD1. The CDR3 runs 14 residues. After removal of 5 bases from V and 5 bases from J, the junction contained 7 bases not matched to a gene. Germline V lookup: CDR1 MNHEY, CDR2 SMNVEV (reference sequence). CDR3 nucleotides: TGTGCCAGCAGTCCGTGGGACAGAAGAGATACGCAGTATTTT. This gives the protein CASSPWDRRDTQYF.

This chain links TRBV6-1 with TRBJ2-7, with 7 nucleotides matching TRBD2. CDR1 is MNHNS and CDR2 is SASEGT in the germline V gene. V trimming: 0 bases; J trimming: 5 bases; junction bases outside the gene matches: 7. The CDR3 totals 15 residues. The CDR3 spells CASSEALAGAHEQYF. CDR3 coding DNA: TGTGCCAGCAGTGAAGCGCTGGCGGGAGCCCACGAGCAGTACTTC.

On this clone: Other nucleotide sequences from this sample produce the same CDR3. The chain employs TRBV30 and TRBJ1-5; the D is unclear. This CDR3 contains 12 residues. Germline CDR1 reads GTSNPN; CDR2 reads SVGIG (reference sequence). V was trimmed by 0 bases and J by 6 bases, leaving 6 bases between them. This CDR3 is CAWSVLGQPQHF. The CDR3 DNA reads TGTGCCTGGAGTGTTTTAGGTCAGCCCCAGCATTTT.